This T cell receptor beta chain appears in the sequencing data of a study of radiotherapy plus CTLA-4 blockade in lung cancer. Study information: Of all patients, around 19% responded objectively and 25% to 35% showed disease control.

Study conclusions and caveats: In blood, tumor-derived TCR clones expanded after radiotherapy plus ipilimumab. According to reports, early shifts in blood T cell clones, alongside interferon-beta, forecast response most accurately.

A few counts support this clone. As yet, its antigen is unknown. Data came from immunoSEQ multiplex PCR; TCRdb stores just in-frame clones and leaves some out. The sample has about 80,000 clones, about 88% seen once. V was clipped by 1 base and J by 8 bases; unmatched bases: 8. Germline-derived CDR1 and CDR2 are MGHDK and SYGVNS. This CDR3 has 16 amino acids. Alongside CTLA-4 blockade with ipilimumab, patients with chemo-refractory metastatic non-small-cell lung cancer received focal radiation. This chain uses TRBV25-1 with TRBJ1-2; TRBD1 aligns across 12 bases. The source material was peripheral blood, sampled from a patient treated with radiotherapy plus ipilimumab. This sequence was found in a human donor with non-small cell lung cancer who had stable disease on radiotherapy plus ipilimumab. CDR3 sequence: CASSELGTGGAEGYTF. The DNA of the CDR3 is TGTGCCAGCAGTGAATTAGGGACAGGGGGCGCAGAGGGCTACACCTTC.